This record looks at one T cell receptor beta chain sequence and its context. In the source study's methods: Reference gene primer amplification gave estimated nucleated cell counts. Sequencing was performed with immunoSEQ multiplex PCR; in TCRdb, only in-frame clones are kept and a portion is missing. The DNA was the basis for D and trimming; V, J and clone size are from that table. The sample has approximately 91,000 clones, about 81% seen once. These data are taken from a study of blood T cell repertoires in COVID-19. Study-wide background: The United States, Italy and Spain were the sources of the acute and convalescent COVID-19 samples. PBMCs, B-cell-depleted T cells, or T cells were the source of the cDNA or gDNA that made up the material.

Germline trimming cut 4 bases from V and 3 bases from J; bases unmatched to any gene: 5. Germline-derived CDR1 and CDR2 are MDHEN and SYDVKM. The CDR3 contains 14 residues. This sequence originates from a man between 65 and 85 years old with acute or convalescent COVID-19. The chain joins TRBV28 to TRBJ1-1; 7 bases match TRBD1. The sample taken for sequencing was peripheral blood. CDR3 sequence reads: CASSSGGKDTEAFF. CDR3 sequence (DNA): TGTGCCAGCAGTTCAGGGGGTAAGGACACTGAAGCTTTCTTT.